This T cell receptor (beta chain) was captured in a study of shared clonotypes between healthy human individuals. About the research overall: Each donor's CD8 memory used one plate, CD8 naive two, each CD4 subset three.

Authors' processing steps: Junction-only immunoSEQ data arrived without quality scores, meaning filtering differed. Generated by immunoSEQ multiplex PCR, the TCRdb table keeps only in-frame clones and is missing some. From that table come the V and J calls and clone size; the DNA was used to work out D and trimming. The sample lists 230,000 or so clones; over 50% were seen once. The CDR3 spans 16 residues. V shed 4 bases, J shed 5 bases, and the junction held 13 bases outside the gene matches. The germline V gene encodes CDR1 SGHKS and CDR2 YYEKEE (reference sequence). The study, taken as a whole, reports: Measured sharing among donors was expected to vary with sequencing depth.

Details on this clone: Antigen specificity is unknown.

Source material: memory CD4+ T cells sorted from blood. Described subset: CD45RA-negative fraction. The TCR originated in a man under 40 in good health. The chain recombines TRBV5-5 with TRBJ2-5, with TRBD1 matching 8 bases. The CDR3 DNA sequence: TGTGCCAGCAGCCCCCGGACAGGGTTGGGCGGGGAGACCCAGTACTTC. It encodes CASSPRTGLGGETQYF.